Listed below are T cell receptor beta chains from one sample, sequenced in a study of brain metastases from non-small cell lung cancer. Generated by immunoSEQ multiplex PCR, the TCRdb table keeps only in-frame clones and is missing some. The sample shows about 8,000 clones, roughly 80% of them seen only once. Sequencing used primary lung tumor tissue. These receptors all stem from a donor over 35 with non-small cell lung cancer. CDR3s include the opening cysteine and the closing phenylalanine or tryptophan. The D gene is left open where the match is weak. Some rows mark clone size as missing; the rest say once, few, many or name a class of expanded clone.

j_call v_call d_call clone_size cdr3_nt cdr3_aa
TRBJ2-7 TRBV7-9 NA NA TGTGCCAGCAGCTTACCGACAGGGAGGGAGTACTTC CASSLPTGREYF
TRBJ1-1 TRBV10-2 NA NA TGCGCCAGCATAATGAACACTGAAGCTTTCTTT CASIMNTEAFF
TRBJ2-5 TRBV27 TRBD1 few TGTGCCACCACCAGTACGACAGGGAAAGAGACCCAGTACTTC CATTSTTGKETQYF
TRBJ1-5 TRBV28 TRBD1 NA TGTGCCAGCAGGGGGACAGGGGATCAGCCCCAGCATTTT CASRGTGDQPQHF
TRBJ1-2 TRBV15 NA NA TGTGCCACCGCTCGGGACACCGCTAACTATGGCTACACCTTC CATARDTANYGYTF
TRBJ2-7 TRBV18 NA NA TGTGCCAGCTCATTATCACAGTTAGTTTACGAGCAGTACTTC CASSLSQLVYEQYF
TRBJ2-7 TRBV5-4 NA NA TGTGCCAGCAGCTTGGGCGGGGAGATGGGTGGCTACGAGCAGTACTTC CASSLGGEMGGYEQYF
TRBJ2-7 TRBV2 TRBD1 NA TGTGCCAGCAGAAGGGACAGCTCCTACGAGCAGTACTTC CASRRDSSYEQYF
TRBJ1-5 TRBV7-9 NA NA TGTGCCAGCAGCGCGACAGGCGGGGGGGATCAGCCCCAGCATTTT CASSATGGGDQPQHF
TRBJ1-4 TRBV7-2 NA NA TGTGCCAGCAGCATGACGGTTACAAATGAAAAACTGTTTTTT CASSMTVTNEKLFF
TRBJ1-2 TRBV6-1 TRBD1 NA TGTGCCAGCAGTGGAACCGGGACAGGTCCATTAGAAAACTATGGCTACACCTTC CASSGTGTGPLENYGYTF
TRBJ1-2 TRBV7-9 NA NA TGTGCCAGCAATCAGATGGGGAACAGCGATGGCTACACCTTC CASNQMGNSDGYTF
TRBJ1-1 TRBV28 NA few TGTGCCAGCAGTCCCTTAATTCCCCGAGCTTTCTTT CASSPLIPRAFF
TRBJ2-2 TRBV5-1 NA few TGCGCCAGCAGCCATACGGGGGGCTCCGGGGAGCTGTTTTTT CASSHTGGSGELFF
TRBJ2-3 TRBV7-2 NA NA TGTGCCAGCAGCTTACTCACAGATACGCAGTATTTT CASSLLTDTQYF
TRBJ2-7 TRBV12-3/TRBV12-4 NA NA TGTGCCAGCACCCTCGAACAGGGATCGGCGCAGTACTTC CASTLEQGSAQYF
TRBJ1-1 TRBV4-3 NA once TGCGCCAGCAGCCAAGATCTTGGGCAGGTCAGCACTGAAGCTTTCTTT CASSQDLGQVSTEAFF
TRBJ2-3 TRBV27 NA NA TGTGCCAGCAGTCACACCCGAGGGGATACGCAGTATTTT CASSHTRGDTQYF
TRBJ1-2 TRBV18 NA NA TGTGCCAGCTCCGACCTTGGGGTCCAACGGGGCTACACCTTC CASSDLGVQRGYTF
TRBJ2-1 TRBV7-9 NA NA TGTGCCAGCAGCTTATTTCTGGGGGTGGCCAATGAGCAGTTCTTC CASSLFLGVANEQFF
TRBJ2-7 TRBV7-9 NA NA TGTGCCAGCAGCTTTGGGGTGGAGCAGTACTTC CASSFGVEQYF
TRBJ1-4 TRBV12-3/TRBV12-4 NA NA TGTGCCAGCAGTTCCCGGCGTGAAAAACTGTTTTTT CASSSRREKLFF
TRBJ2-1 TRBV3-1/TRBV3-2 NA NA TGTGCCAGCAGCCAATTTTCTGGGTCAAATGAGCAGTTCTTC CASSQFSGSNEQFF
TRBJ1-2 TRBV3-1/TRBV3-2 TRBD1 NA TGTGCCAGCAGCCAATCGGAGGGGGCGGGGGGCTACACCTTC CASSQSEGAGGYTF
TRBJ2-2 TRBV2 NA NA TGTGCCAGCAGTGATTTCGTTAGGATTGGTACGAACACCGGGGAGCTGTTTTTT CASSDFVRIGTNTGELFF
TRBJ1-5 TRBV12-3/TRBV12-4 TRBD1 NA TGTGCCAGCAGTTTGGCAGGGGGTCAGCCCCAGCATTTT CASSLAGGQPQHF
TRBJ2-1 TRBV6-5 TRBD2 few TGTGCCAGCAGTCAGGGACTAGCTAATGAGCAGTTCTTC CASSQGLANEQFF
TRBJ1-2 TRBV6-5 NA NA TGTGCCAGCAGACCGGACGCCACGGGCTATGGCTACACCTTC CASRPDATGYGYTF
TRBJ2-1 TRBV20-1 NA NA TGCAGTGCTAGTCCGGGGCCCTCTTACAATGAGCAGTTCTTC CSASPGPSYNEQFF
TRBJ2-7 TRBV18 TRBD1 NA TGTGCCAGCTCATCGGGACAGGGAAGACCCTACGAGCAGTACTTC CASSSGQGRPYEQYF
TRBJ2-1 TRBV4-3 NA NA TGCGCCAGCAGCCAAGAAAGAAGTACAGGGTGGGCTGAGCAGTTCTTC CASSQERSTGWAEQFF
TRBJ1-5 TRBV9 NA NA TGTGCCAGCAGCGTTGAGGGGGATCAGCCCCAGCATTTT CASSVEGDQPQHF
TRBJ1-1 TRBV25-1 NA NA TGTGCCAGCAGTGATCAGAGGAGAGTGAACACTGAAGCTTTCTTT CASSDQRRVNTEAFF